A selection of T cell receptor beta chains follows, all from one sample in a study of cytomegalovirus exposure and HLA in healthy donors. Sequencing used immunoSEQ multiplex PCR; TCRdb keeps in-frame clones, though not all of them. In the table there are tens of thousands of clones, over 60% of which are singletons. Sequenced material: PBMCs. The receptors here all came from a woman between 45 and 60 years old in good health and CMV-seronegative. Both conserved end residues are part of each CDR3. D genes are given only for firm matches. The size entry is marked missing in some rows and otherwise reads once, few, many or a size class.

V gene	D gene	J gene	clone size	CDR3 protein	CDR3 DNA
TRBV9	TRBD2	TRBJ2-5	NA	CASSVAGTSKETQYF	TGTGCCAGCAGCGTTGCCGGGACTAGCAAAGAGACCCAGTACTTC
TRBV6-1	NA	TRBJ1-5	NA	CASSARQGYSNQPQHF	TGTGCCAGCAGTGCGAGGCAGGGTTATAGCAATCAGCCCCAGCATTTT
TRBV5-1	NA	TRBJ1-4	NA	CASSPSVGEKLFF	TGCGCCAGCAGCCCCTCGGTTGGTGAAAAACTGTTTTTT
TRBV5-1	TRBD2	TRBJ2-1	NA	CASSFSGTSYNEQFF	TGCGCCAGCAGCTTCAGCGGGACCTCCTACAATGAGCAGTTCTTC
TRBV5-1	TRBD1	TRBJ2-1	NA	CASSHQPGQGRNEQFF	TGCGCCAGCAGCCATCAACCGGGACAGGGACGCAATGAGCAGTTCTTC
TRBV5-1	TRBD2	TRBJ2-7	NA	CASSLIWVAGHSYEQYF	TGCGCCAGCAGCTTGATTTGGGTAGCGGGTCATTCCTACGAGCAGTACTTC
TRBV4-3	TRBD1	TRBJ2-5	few	CASSQGDRIETQYF	TGCGCCAGCAGCCAAGGGGACAGAATAGAGACCCAGTACTTC
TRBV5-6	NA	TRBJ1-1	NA	CASSPRAGGSMNTEAFF	TGTGCCAGCAGCCCTAGGGCGGGGGGCAGCATGAACACTGAAGCTTTCTTT
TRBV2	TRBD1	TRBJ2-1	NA	CASSTTRQGQGQFF	TGTGCCAGCAGTACCACCAGACAGGGGCAGGGGCAGTTCTTC
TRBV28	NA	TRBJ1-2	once	CASSFAQSYGYTF	TGTGCCAGCAGTTTTGCCCAGTCTTATGGCTACACCTTC
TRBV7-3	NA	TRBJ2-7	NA	CASSSTGNSYEQYF	TGTGCCAGCAGCTCTACAGGGAACTCCTACGAGCAGTACTTC
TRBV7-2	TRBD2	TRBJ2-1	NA	CASSFRREAGGEFF	TGTGCCAGCAGCTTCCGAAGGGAAGCGGGAGGGGAGTTCTTC
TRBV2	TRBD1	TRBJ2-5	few	CASSSGTGYQETQYF	TGTGCCAGCAGTTCCGGGACAGGGTATCAAGAGACCCAGTACTTC
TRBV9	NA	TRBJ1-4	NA	CASSRSGVNEKLFF	TGTGCCAGCAGCCGGTCAGGGGTTAATGAAAAACTGTTTTTT
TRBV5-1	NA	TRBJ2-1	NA	CASSFGGNNEQFF	TGCGCCAGCAGCTTCGGCGGGAACAATGAGCAGTTCTTC
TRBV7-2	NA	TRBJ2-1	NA	CASSLTGSSYNEQFF	TGTGCCAGCAGCTTAACCGGGAGCTCCTACAATGAGCAGTTCTTC
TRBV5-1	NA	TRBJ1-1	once	CASSLARGGVRGNTEAFF	TGCGCCAGCAGCTTGGCTCGGGGGGGTGTACGAGGGAACACTGAAGCTTTCTTT
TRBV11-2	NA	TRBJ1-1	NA	CASSSDRNTEAFF	TGTGCCAGCAGCTCAGACAGGAACACTGAAGCTTTCTTT
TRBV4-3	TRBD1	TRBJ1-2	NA	CASSREGQFYGYTF	TGCGCCAGCAGCCGAGAGGGACAGTTTTATGGCTACACCTTC
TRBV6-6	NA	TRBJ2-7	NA	CASSHWAQGSYEQYF	TGTGCCAGCAGTCACTGGGCCCAGGGGTCCTACGAGCAGTACTTC
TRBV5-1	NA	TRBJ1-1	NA	CASSPSRSGSVGTEAFF	TGCGCCAGCAGCCCTAGCAGGTCTGGGAGCGTAGGCACTGAAGCTTTCTTT
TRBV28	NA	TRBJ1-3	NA	CASSPPSTGSGNTIYF	TGTGCCAGCAGTCCTCCGTCGACAGGATCTGGAAACACCATATATTTT
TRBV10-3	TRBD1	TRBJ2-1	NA	CAIRPDRASYNEQFF	TGTGCCATCAGACCAGACAGGGCTTCCTACAATGAGCAGTTCTTC
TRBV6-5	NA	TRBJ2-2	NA	CASSYRVTGELFF	TGTGCCAGCAGTTATCGGGTCACCGGGGAGCTGTTTTTT
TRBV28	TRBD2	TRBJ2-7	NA	CASSFVAGGGSSYEQYF	TGTGCCAGCAGTTTTGTAGCGGGTGGGGGAAGCTCCTACGAGCAGTACTTC
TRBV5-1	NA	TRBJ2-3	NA	CASSLAQSTDTQYF	TGCGCCAGCAGCTTGGCTCAGAGCACAGATACGCAGTATTTT
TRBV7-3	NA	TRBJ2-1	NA	CASSHPSGEQFF	TGTGCCAGCAGCCACCCCAGCGGTGAGCAGTTCTTC
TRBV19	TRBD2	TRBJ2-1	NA	CASSIASGTYNEQFF	TGTGCCAGTAGTATAGCCAGCGGGACGTACAATGAGCAGTTCTTC
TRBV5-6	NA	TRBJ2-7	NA	CASSHPDFYEQYF	TGTGCCAGCAGCCATCCGGACTTTTACGAGCAGTACTTC
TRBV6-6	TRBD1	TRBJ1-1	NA	CASSYVGTGGEKAFF	TGTGCCAGCAGTTACGTGGGGACAGGGGGCGAAAAAGCTTTCTTT
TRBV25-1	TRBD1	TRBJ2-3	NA	CASSSQGDTQYF	TGTGCCAGCAGTTCACAGGGGGATACGCAGTATTTT
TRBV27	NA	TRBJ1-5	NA	CASSLHGQYNQPQHF	TGTGCCAGCAGTCTCCACGGACAGTACAATCAGCCCCAGCATTTT
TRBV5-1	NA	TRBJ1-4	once	CASSLWGGADEKLFF	TGCGCCAGCAGCTTGTGGGGGGGAGCTGATGAAAAACTGTTTTTT
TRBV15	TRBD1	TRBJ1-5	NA	CATSTPRTGGGQPQHF	TGTGCCACCAGCACGCCTAGGACAGGTGGCGGGCAGCCCCAGCATTTT
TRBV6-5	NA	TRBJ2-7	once	CASSYSGGLSSYEQYF	TGTGCCAGCAGTTACTCGGGCGGACTGAGCTCCTACGAGCAGTACTTC
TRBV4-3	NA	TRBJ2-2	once	CASSQDQEMRSTGELFF	TGCGCCAGCAGCCAAGATCAAGAAATGCGAAGCACCGGGGAGCTGTTTTTT
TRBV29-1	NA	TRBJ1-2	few	CSVESTRYGYTF	TGCAGCGTTGAATCCACGCGTTATGGCTACACCTTC
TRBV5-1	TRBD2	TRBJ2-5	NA	CASSLEVAGALRETQYF	TGCGCCAGCAGCTTGGAAGTAGCGGGGGCCCTTCGAGAGACCCAGTACTTC
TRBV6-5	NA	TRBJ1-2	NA	CASSYQAGRQNYGYTF	TGTGCCAGCAGTTATCAGGCCGGCAGACAAAACTATGGCTACACCTTC
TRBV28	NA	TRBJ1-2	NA	CASSFNRGYGYTF	TGTGCCAGCAGTTTTAATAGAGGCTATGGCTACACCTTC
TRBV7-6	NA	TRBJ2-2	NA	CASRSWDSLNTGELFF	TGTGCCAGCAGGTCCTGGGACTCCCTCAACACCGGGGAGCTGTTTTTT
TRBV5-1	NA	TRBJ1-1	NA	CASSSGRDSWDTEAFF	TGCGCCAGCAGCTCAGGGAGGGACTCCTGGGACACTGAAGCTTTCTTT
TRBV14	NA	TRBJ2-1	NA	CASSQGTHAGLFF	TGTGCCAGCAGCCAAGGGACCCACGCGGGGCTGTTCTTC
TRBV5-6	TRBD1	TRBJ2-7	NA	CASSLDTFDRGEQYF	TGTGCCAGCAGCTTGGATACGTTCGACAGGGGCGAGCAGTACTTC
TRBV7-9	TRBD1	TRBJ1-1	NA	CASSYNDREYTEAFF	TGTGCCAGCAGCTATAATGACAGGGAATACACTGAAGCTTTCTTT
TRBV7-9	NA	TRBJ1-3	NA	CASSLRREAGNTIYF	TGTGCCAGCAGCTTACGACGGGAAGCTGGAAACACCATATATTTT
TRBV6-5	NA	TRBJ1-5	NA	CASSSERYQPQHF	TGTGCCAGCAGTTCCGAACGGTATCAGCCCCAGCATTTT
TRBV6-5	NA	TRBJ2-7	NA	CASSYRQSSYEQYF	TGTGCCAGCAGTTACCGACAGTCCTCCTACGAGCAGTACTTC